This passage covers 26 T cell receptor beta chains from one sample sequenced in a study of OX40 agonist ivuxolimab in advanced cancers. Generated by immunoSEQ multiplex PCR, the TCRdb table keeps only in-frame clones and is missing some. There are more than 25,000 clones in the sample; around nine tenths occur only once, and 31% lies in the top ten. The sample in question was CD4+ or CD8+ T cells sorted from blood, obtained in a trial of the OX40 agonist ivuxolimab. These receptors were obtained from an adult with an advanced solid tumor such as melanoma, head and neck, liver or kidney cancer.

As regards this clone: Other DNA variants within this sample encode the same CDR3. The chain couples TRBV28 to TRBJ2-7; 9 nucleotides line up with TRBD1. The CDR3 is made up of 14 amino acids. CDR1 is MDHEN and CDR2 is SYDVKM in the germline V gene. Losses at the gene ends were 4 bases for V and 4 bases for J; bases not matched to a gene: 5. The CDR3 region has the DNA TGTGCCAGCAGTTCCCGGGACAGGGCTTACGAGCAGTACTTC. It is translated as CASSSRDRAYEQYF. The complete variable domain, with remaining parts taken from reference TRBV28 and TRBJ2-7, reads DVKVTQSSRYLVKRTGEKVFLECVQDMDHENMFWYRQDPGLGLRLIYFSYDVKMKEKGDIPEGYSVSREKKERFSLILESASTNQTSMYLCASSSRDRAYEQYFGPGTRLTVT.

The gene calls are TRBV19 and TRBJ1-2; D gene ambiguous. Trimming left V 5 bases short and J 8 bases short, with 15 bases between. The CDR3 consists of 13 residues. Germline CDR1 reads LNHDA; CDR2 reads SQIVND (reference sequence). This chain's CDR3 is CASSSSGASGYTF. The CDR3 nucleotides read TGTGCCAGTAGTTCCTCGGGCGCTTCGGGCTACACCTTC.

This clone has just one count. J is TRBJ2-7 and V is TRBV9; either TRBD1 or TRBD2 may supply D (5 bases each). Germline assignment: CDR1 SGDLS and CDR2 YYNGEE. CDR3 length: 14 residues. V was pared by 1 base and J by 6 bases, with 14 bases between. CDR3 loop: CASSVSGAILEQYF. In DNA form, the CDR3 reads TGTGCCAGCAGCGTATCCGGGGCTATACTCGAGCAGTACTTC.

The V call is TRBV5-6, the J call TRBJ2-1, with TRBD2 matching 9 bases. CDR3 size: 16 residues. Germline CDR1 reads SGHDT; CDR2 reads YYEEEE. Germline trimming cut 2 bases from V and 4 bases from J; bases unmatched to any gene: 7. The CDR3 bases are TGTGCCAGCAGCTTTTTAGCGGGAGAATTTTACAATGAGCAGTTCTTC. Encoded protein: CASSFLAGEFYNEQFF.

The J gene is TRBJ2-1, the V gene TRBV7-2; 7 nucleotides match TRBD2. Per the germline V gene, CDR1 is SGHTA and CDR2 is FQGNSA. V lost 4 bases and J lost 7; bases outside the gene matches: 13. There are 16 residues in the CDR3. CDR3: CASSSDRIGRRNEQFF. In DNA, the CDR3 is TGTGCCAGCAGCTCCGATCGTATCGGGAGGAGGAATGAGCAGTTCTTC.

The chain uses TRBV11-2 and TRBJ2-7; 7 bases agree with TRBD2. Per germline, CDR1 SGHAT and CDR2 FQNNGV. V was clipped by 5 bases and J by 7 bases; unmatched bases: 11. CDR3 size: 14 residues. In DNA form, the CDR3 reads TGTGCCAGCAGCAAACCGGGACTACTTTTGGAGCAGTACTTC. It translates to CASSKPGLLLEQYF.

This clone came up a few times. The J gene is TRBJ1-5, the V gene TRBV11-2, with D perhaps TRBD1 (5 bases). The germline CDR1 and CDR2 sequences are SGHAT and FQNNGV. The CDR3 is made up of 15 amino acids. V was clipped by 0 bases and J by 3 bases, with 9 bases between them. For the CDR3, the DNA is TGTGCCAGCAGCTTAGATGACAGCCACAATCAGCCCCAGCATTTT. It is translated as CASSLDDSHNQPQHF.

This chain links TRBV27 with TRBJ2-4, with TRBD2 matching 8 bases. CDR3 length equals 14 residues. Germline values: CDR1 MNHEY, CDR2 SMNVEV (reference sequence). With 3 bases clipped from V and 8 bases from J, the junction kept 6 bases outside the gene matches. The CDR3 coding sequence is TGTGCCAGCAGTTTCGCGGGAGGTGTATACATTCAGTACTTC. It yields the protein CASSFAGGVYIQYF.

The genes are TRBV10-3 and TRBJ2-7, with 7 bases matching TRBD2. This CDR3 comprises 13 residues. Germline CDR1 ENHRY, CDR2 SYGVKD. With V trimmed by 3 bases and J by 7 bases, 6 bases remained unmatched. The CDR3: CAISDSGTDEQYF. The CDR3 bases are TGTGCCATCAGTGACAGCGGGACGGATGAGCAGTACTTC.

This clone has just a few counts. V is TRBV9 and J is TRBJ2-3; D unresolved. From germline, CDR1 is SGDLS and CDR2 YYNGEE. V dropped 0 bases and J dropped 5 bases, with 1 base sitting between them. The CDR3 totals 11 residues. As DNA, the CDR3 is TGTGCCAGCAGCGTAGAAGATACGCAGTATTTT. Protein: CASSVEDTQYF.

CDR3 coding DNA: TGTGCCAGCAGTTTATCCTGGGACCGGAACACTGAAGCTTTCTTT. Its protein is CASSLSWDRNTEAFF. The V and J genes are TRBV28 and TRBJ1-1, with D tentatively TRBD1 (5 bases). CDR1 and CDR2 from the germline V gene are MDHEN and SYDVKM. V gave up 1 base and J gave up 1 base, with 10 bases separating them. CDR3 length: 15 residues.

The rearrangement uses TRBV27 and TRBJ1-2, with D possibly being TRBD1 (5 bases). The CDR3 is made up of 12 amino acids. Germline loops: CDR1 MNHEY, CDR2 SMNVEV (reference sequence). V was trimmed by 8 bases and J by 4 bases, leaving 11 bases between them. CDR3 sequence (DNA): TGTGCCAGCTCGGGGGGAGGCTATGGCTACACCTTC. It encodes CASSGGGYGYTF.

This chain joins TRBV27 and TRBJ1-1; TRBD1 might be the D (5 bases). CDR3 length: 15 residues. Germline CDR1 is MNHEY and CDR2 is SMNVEV (reference sequence). Trimming left V 5 bases short and J 0 bases short, with 13 bases between. As DNA, the CDR3 is TGTGCCAGCAGTACATTGACAGTTATGAACACTGAAGCTTTCTTT. This gives the protein CASSTLTVMNTEAFF.

V and J are TRBV7-9 and TRBJ1-1, with D perhaps matching TRBD1 (5 bases). The germline CDR1 and CDR2 sequences are SEHNR and FQNEAQ (reference sequence). Trimming removed 5 bases at V and 4 bases at J, with 8 bases between. The CDR3 is 12 amino acids. Written as DNA, the CDR3 is TGTGCCAGCAGCGATGGGGCCACTGAAGCTTTCTTT. Translation gives CASSDGATEAFF.

Written as DNA, the CDR3 is TGCGCCAGCAGCGGACTAGCGGGAGGTGGTTACGAGCAGTACTTC. Translated: CASSGLAGGGYEQYF. The chain joins TRBV4-1 to TRBJ2-7, with TRBD2 matching 14 bases. Trimming cost V 5 bases and J 4 bases; bases outside gene matches: 4. The CDR3 has 15 amino acids. Germline V gene data show CDR1 as MGHRA and CDR2 as YSYEKL.

The V gene is TRBV7-2, the J gene TRBJ2-2; TRBD1 agrees at 7 bases. The CDR3 totals 15 residues. With V trimmed by 5 bases and J by 0 bases, 3 bases remained unmatched. Germline assignment: CDR1 SGHTA and CDR2 FQGNSA. CDR3: CASSTGTANTGELFF. The CDR3 nucleotides read TGTGCCAGCAGCACCGGGACAGCGAACACCGGGGAGCTGTTTTTT.

Turning to this clone: The sample has other DNA sequences that encode this CDR3 too. The chain recombines TRBV9 with TRBJ1-5; D uncertain. The germline V gene has CDR1 SGDLS and CDR2 YYNGEE. V shed 0 bases and J shed 0 bases, with 1 base lying between them. This CDR3 has 13 residues. The CDR3 protein is CASSVGSNQPQHF. The CDR3 DNA is TGTGCCAGCAGCGTAGGTAGCAATCAGCCCCAGCATTTT.

The chain carries TRBV6-1 and TRBJ2-5; a weak D match, TRBD2 (5 bases). The CDR3 is 13 residues long. V dropped 3 bases and J dropped 13 bases, with 18 bases sitting between them. The germline CDR1 and CDR2 sequences are MNHNS and SASEGT. Here the CDR3 DNA reads TGTGCCAGCAGTGACGACTTGACGGGGTTTTTGTACTTC. Its translation: CASSDDLTGFLYF.

The chain employs TRBV5-4 and TRBJ2-7, with D possibly TRBD2 on 6 matching bases. CDR1 SGHNT and CDR2 YYREEE come from the germline V gene (reference sequence). The length of the CDR3 is 13 residues. V was pared by 3 bases and J by 3 bases, with 10 bases between. The CDR3 is CASSWGGSYEQYF. The CDR3 DNA reads as TGTGCCAGCAGCTGGGGAGGCAGCTACGAGCAGTACTTC.

The gene calls are TRBV4-1 and TRBJ2-7, with TRBD1 identical over 7 bases. The germline V gene encodes CDR1 MGHRA and CDR2 YSYEKL. There are 15 residues in the CDR3. The trim removed 2 bases at V and 1 base at J, leaving 5 bases unmatched. DNA for the CDR3: TGCGCCAGCAGCCAAATAACAGGGGATTCCTACGAGCAGTACTTC. As protein: CASSQITGDSYEQYF.

The J gene is TRBJ2-2, the V gene TRBV20-1; D gene ambiguous. Germline assignment: CDR1 DFQATT and CDR2 SNEGSKA (reference sequence). The CDR3 sequence is 11 residues long. V lost 8 bases and J lost 4, with 8 bases in between. The CDR3 region has the DNA TGCAGTCCTTCGATCACCGGGGAGCTGTTTTTT. Translating it yields CSPSITGELFF.

V is TRBV9 and J is TRBJ2-3; 9 positions agree with TRBD2. Germline V lookup: CDR1 SGDLS, CDR2 YYNGEE. CDR3 length: 16 amino acids. With 4 bases clipped from V and 2 bases from J, the junction kept 8 bases outside the gene matches. DNA of the CDR3: TGTGCCAGCAGCTTGGGGGCTAGCGGGAACACAGATACGCAGTATTTT. This sequence encodes CASSLGASGNTDTQYF.

The chain is built from TRBV7-8 and TRBJ2-7, with D maybe TRBD1 (6 bases). CDR3 length equals 15 residues. Germline V CDR1 and CDR2: SGHVS, FQNEAQ. V was trimmed by 4 bases and J by 2 bases, leaving 15 bases between them. Written as DNA, the CDR3 is TGTGCCAGCAGCTCACCCGGGACATACACCTACGAGCAGTACTTC. It specifies CASSSPGTYTYEQYF.

This chain joins TRBV27 and TRBJ2-7, with 10 bases that match TRBD2. CDR3 length equals 15 residues. The ends lost 0 bases at V and 4 bases at J; junction bases unmatched: 3. Germline V gene lookup returns CDR1 MNHEY and CDR2 SMNVEV (reference sequence). CDR3 bases: TGTGCCAGCAGTTTATCAGCGGGAGGGGGGTACGAGCAGTACTTC. Its translation: CASSLSAGGGYEQYF.

This chain connects TRBV9 to TRBJ1-2; TRBD1 aligns across 7 bases. Germline trimming cut 0 bases from V and 6 bases from J; bases unmatched to any gene: 11. Germline CDR1 and CDR2: SGDLS and YYNGEE. This CDR3 has 16 residues. This CDR3 reads CASSVAQGMSTDGYTF. The CDR3 DNA follows: TGTGCCAGCAGCGTAGCACAGGGGATGTCAACGGATGGCTACACCTTC. The entire variable domain, with the rest obtained from reference TRBV9 and TRBJ1-2, is as follows: DSGVTQTPKHLITATGQRVTLRCSPRSGDLSVYWYQQSLDQGLQFLIQYYNGEERAKGNILERFSAQQFPDLHSELNLSSLELGDSALYFCASSVAQGMSTDGYTFGSGTRLTVV.

The rearrangement joins TRBV19 to TRBJ2-1; D ambiguous. V was shortened by 3 bases and J by 4 bases, with 7 bases between the two germline ends. The CDR3 is 13 amino acids. The germline gives CDR1 LNHDA, CDR2 SQIVND (reference sequence). This CDR3 is CASSIIQYNEQFF. Written as DNA, the CDR3 is TGTGCCAGTAGTATCATCCAATACAATGAGCAGTTCTTC.